Sequencing of this T cell receptor (beta chain) was carried out in a study of T-cell memory formation after mild COVID-19. Using constant-segment primers, 5'RACE produced TCR alpha and TCR beta cDNA libraries carrying sample barcodes and UMIs. Via MiXCR, TCRdb re-called the 5' RACE reads, giving one row per CDR3 protein. The repertoire consists of about 140,000 distinct CDR3 sequences, with about 14% occurring once and the leading ten covering approximately 30%. V gave up 6 bases and J gave up 9 bases; unmatched junction bases: 11. The length of the CDR3 is 15 residues. Concerning this clonotype: Its antigen is as yet unknown.

Notes on the study in general: Balance between CD4 and CD8 was seen in clones contracting day 15 to 85, and a CD4+ lean was seen in later expanders. Cross-reactive memory apparently joined, as some responding clones appeared in pre-infection memory. Confirmation of SARS-CoV-2 specificity was lacking for second-wave clones peaking day 37.

The sample taken for sequencing was PBMCs or a T cell subset sorted from them (not recorded which). The TCR sequence derives from an adult woman who had mild COVID-19 (a few samples of this study predate the infection). Cell type and time point are not known. This chain connects TRBV12-3 or TRBV12-4 to TRBJ2-1; 10 bases fit TRBD2. In nucleotides, the CDR3 is TGTGCCAGCAGCCCGGGACTAGCGAGTGGAGGTGAGCAGTTCTTC. It is translated as CASSPGLASGGEQFF.